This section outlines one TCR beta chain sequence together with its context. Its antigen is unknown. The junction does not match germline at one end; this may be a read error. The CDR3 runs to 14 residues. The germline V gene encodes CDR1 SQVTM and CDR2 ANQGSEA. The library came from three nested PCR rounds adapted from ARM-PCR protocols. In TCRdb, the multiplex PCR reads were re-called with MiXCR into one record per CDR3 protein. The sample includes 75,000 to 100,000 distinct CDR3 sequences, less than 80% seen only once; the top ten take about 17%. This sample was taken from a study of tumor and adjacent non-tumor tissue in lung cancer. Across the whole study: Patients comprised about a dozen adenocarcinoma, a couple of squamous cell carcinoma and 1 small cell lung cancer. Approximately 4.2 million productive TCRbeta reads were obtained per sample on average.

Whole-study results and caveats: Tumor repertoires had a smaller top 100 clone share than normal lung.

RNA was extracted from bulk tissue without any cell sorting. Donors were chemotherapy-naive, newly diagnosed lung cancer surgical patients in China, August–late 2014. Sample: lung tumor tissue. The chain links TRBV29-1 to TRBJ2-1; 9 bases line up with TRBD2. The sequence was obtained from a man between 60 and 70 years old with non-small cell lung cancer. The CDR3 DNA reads TGTAGCGTTGAGGGTAGCGGGAGTGTCAATGAGCAGTTCTTC. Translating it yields CSVEGSGSVNEQFF.